The sequence of this TCR beta chain was determined in a study of T-cell reconstitution after alpha-beta-depleted transplantation in children. A library of TCRbeta sequences, prepared with unique molecular identifiers, was generated. TCRdb reprocessed the PCR reads with MiXCR, giving one entry per CDR3 protein. This sample yields some 240,000 distinct CDR3 sequences, of which 12% are seen a single time; about 2.6% belongs to the top ten. CDR3 length equals 17 residues. The V end was cut by 1 base, the J end by 2 bases, with 18 bases between. The germline V gene has CDR1 SGHAT and CDR2 FQNNGV. Sequenced here: PBMCs from the stem cell graft donor, sampled from the stem cell graft. The sequence came from a human donor who donated a stem cell graft to a child with acute lymphoblastic leukemia. This chain joins TRBV11-2 and TRBJ2-7; tentative D call: TRBD2 (5 bases). CDR3 coding DNA: TGTGCCAGCAGCTTAGTACTAGTAACTGATCTTGCCTACGAGCAGTACTTC. It yields the protein CASSLVLVTDLAYEQYF.